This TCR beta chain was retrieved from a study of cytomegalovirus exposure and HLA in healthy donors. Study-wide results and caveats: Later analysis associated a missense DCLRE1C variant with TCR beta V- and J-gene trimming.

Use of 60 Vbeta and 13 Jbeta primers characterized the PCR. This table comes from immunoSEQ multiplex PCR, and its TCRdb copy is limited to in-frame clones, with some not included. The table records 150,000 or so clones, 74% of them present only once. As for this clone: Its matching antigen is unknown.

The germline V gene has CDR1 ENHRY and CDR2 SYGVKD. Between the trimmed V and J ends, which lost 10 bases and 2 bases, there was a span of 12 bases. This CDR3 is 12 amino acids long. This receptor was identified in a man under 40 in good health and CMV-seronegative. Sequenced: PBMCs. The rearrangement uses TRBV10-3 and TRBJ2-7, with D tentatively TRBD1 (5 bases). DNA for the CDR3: TGTGCCACCCAGGGAACCACCTACGAGCAGTACTTC. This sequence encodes CATQGTTYEQYF.